These 15 T cell receptor beta chains share one sample of origin, sequenced in a study of blood T cell repertoires in COVID-19. This table comes from immunoSEQ multiplex PCR, and its TCRdb copy is limited to in-frame clones, with some not included. This sample yields 100,000 or so clones, of which approximately 90% are seen a single time; roughly 32% belongs to the top ten. Sequences were obtained from peripheral blood. All receptors derive from a woman older than 75 with acute or convalescent COVID-19.

This clone was recorded once. The chain carries TRBV7-9 and TRBJ1-4, with TRBD1 matching over 9 bases. Germline V gene lookup returns CDR1 SEHNR and CDR2 FQNEAQ (reference sequence). V shed 3 bases and J 5 bases; nucleotides not matched to a gene: 4. CDR3 size: 15 residues. CDR3 sequence reads: CASSFGTGQNEKLFF. In DNA, the CDR3 is TGTGCCAGCAGCTTCGGGACAGGGCAGAATGAAAAACTGTTTTTT.

This rearrangement joins TRBV30 to TRBJ2-7; no firm D call. CDR1 is GTSNPN, CDR2 SVGIG, per germline (reference sequence). V was clipped by 0 bases and J by 9 bases, with 12 bases between them. This CDR3 is built from 12 residues. CDR3: CAWSVLGLRQYF. CDR3 in DNA: TGTGCCTGGAGTGTCCTGGGCCTACGGCAGTACTTC. The whole variable domain, filled in from reference TRBV30 and TRBJ2-7, reads SQTIHQWPATLVQPVGSPLSLECTVEGTSNPNLYWYRQAAGRGLQLLFYSVGIGQISSEVPQNLSASRPQDRQFILSSKKLLLSDSGFYLCAWSVLGLRQYFGPGTRLTVT.

J is TRBJ2-3 and V is TRBV5-6; maybe TRBD1 (6 bases). The CDR3 contains 15 residues. CDR1 and CDR2 from the germline V gene are SGHDT and YYEEEE. The germline V and J ends were trimmed by 5 bases and 2 bases, with 15 bases remaining between them. The CDR3 sequence is CASRHYRDHTDTQYF. CDR3 nucleotide sequence: TGTGCCAGCAGACACTACAGGGATCACACAGATACGCAGTATTTT.

The chain employs TRBV7-8 and TRBJ1-4, with 7 bases that match TRBD1. With 1 base clipped from V and 5 bases from J, the junction kept 4 bases outside the gene matches. There are 15 residues in the CDR3. CDR1 and CDR2 (germline): SGHVS, FQNEAQ. CDR3 sequence reads: CASSLEVRGNEKLFF. CDR3 sequence (DNA): TGTGCCAGCAGCTTAGAGGTCAGGGGGAATGAAAAACTGTTTTTT.

The chain couples TRBV5-1 to TRBJ2-2, with TRBD2 matching over 11 bases. Germline V CDR1 and CDR2: SGHRS, YFSETQ. Trimming cost V 4 bases and J 1 base; bases outside gene matches: 6. This CDR3 has 17 residues. CDR3 in amino acids: CASSPLTSGGNTGELFF. The CDR3 DNA sequence: TGCGCCAGCAGCCCCCTAACTAGCGGGGGGAACACCGGGGAGCTGTTTTTT. Based on the CDR3 plus reference TRBV5-1 and TRBJ2-2, the full variable domain is KAGVTQTPRYLIKTRGQQVTLSCSPISGHRSVSWYQQTPGQGLQFLFEYFSETQRNKGNFPGRFSGRQFSNSRSEMNVSTLELGDSALYLCASSPLTSGGNTGELFFGEGSRLTVL.

The CDR3 protein is CAWSFGATSIFQEQFF. The DNA of the CDR3 is TGTGCCTGGAGTTTTGGGGCGACTAGTATATTCCAGGAGCAGTTCTTC. J is TRBJ2-1 and V is TRBV30, with TRBD2 as a possible D gene (6 bases). CDR1 and CDR2 (germline): GTSNPN, SVGIG (reference sequence). Trimming left V 2 bases short and J 10 bases short, with 24 bases between. The CDR3 consists of 16 residues.

This chain uses TRBV6-2 or TRBV6-3 with TRBJ1-4, with TRBD1 matching over 9 bases. Germline lookup yields CDR1 MNHEY and CDR2 SVGEGT. The V gene end was trimmed by 4 bases and the J gene end by 10 bases; junction bases not matched to a gene: 1. CDR3 length: 12 residues. CDR3 nucleotides: TGTGCCAGCAGTTCGACAGGGGGAAAACTGTTTTTT. As protein: CASSSTGGKLFF.

Only one count was recorded for this clone. The rearrangement joins TRBV7-3 to TRBJ1-2; 10 positions agree with TRBD1. This CDR3 is built from 16 residues. The germline gives CDR1 SGHTA, CDR2 FQGTGA. V was pared by 5 bases and J by 6 bases, with 12 bases of the junction left unmatched. CDR3: CASSQTGGADLDGYTF. CDR3 coding DNA: TGTGCCAGCAGCCAGACAGGGGGCGCGGATCTAGATGGCTACACCTTC.

The rearrangement joins TRBV19 to TRBJ2-7; 7 bases map to TRBD1. CDR3 length: 13 amino acids. The V gene end was trimmed by 5 bases and the J gene end by 2 bases; junction bases not matched to a gene: 3. The V gene's germline CDR1 is LNHDA and CDR2 SQIVND (reference sequence). The CDR3 DNA reads as TGTGCCAGTAGTCGGGACAGCCCCTACGAGCAGTACTTC. It yields the protein CASSRDSPYEQYF.

The chain links TRBV10-2 to TRBJ1-2; the D is unclear. The CDR3 contains 15 residues. V gave up 2 bases and J gave up 5 bases, with 15 bases separating them. The V gene's germline CDR1 is WSHSY and CDR2 SAAADI. This CDR3 reads CASSETATALYGYTF. In DNA, the CDR3 is TGCGCCAGCAGTGAGACAGCTACCGCCCTATATGGCTACACCTTC.

The V call is TRBV2, the J call TRBJ2-5; tentative D call: TRBD2 (5 bases). The V gene lost 2 bases and the J gene lost 3 bases, with 10 bases spanning the gap. The CDR3 sequence is 14 residues long. Germline V gene data show CDR1 as SNHLY and CDR2 as FYNNEI. The CDR3 loop is CASSELTGKETQYF. CDR3 in DNA: TGTGCCAGCAGTGAACTCACGGGGAAAGAGACCCAGTACTTC.

The gene calls are TRBV30 and TRBJ2-7, with TRBD2 as a possible D gene (6 bases). Trimming removed 4 bases at V and 3 bases at J, with 13 bases between. Germline values: CDR1 GTSNPN, CDR2 SVGIG (reference sequence). The CDR3 covers 13 residues. CDR3 DNA: TGTGCCTGGACCCCCGGGAGTAACTACGAGCAGTACTTC. Protein product: CAWTPGSNYEQYF.

The gene calls are TRBV2 and TRBJ2-7, with D perhaps TRBD1 (6 bases). V lost 0 bases and J lost 3, with 21 bases in between. The CDR3 consists of 18 residues. Germline V CDR1 and CDR2: SNHLY, FYNNEI. The CDR3 bases are TGTGCCAGCAGTGAAGCGCTTCTGGGCAGGGGAAAGCGCTACGAGCAGTACTTC. Amino acid sequence: CASSEALLGRGKRYEQYF.

The chain employs TRBV5-4 and TRBJ2-7, with D possibly matching TRBD1 (6 bases). Germline CDR1 and CDR2: SGHNT and YYREEE (reference sequence). The CDR3 spans 14 residues. V was cut by 1 base and J by 3 bases, with 11 bases left in between. The CDR3 reads CASSLRDKHYEQYF. CDR3 coding DNA: TGTGCCAGCAGCTTGAGGGACAAACACTACGAGCAGTACTTC.

V is TRBV19 and J is TRBJ2-5; 7 bases match TRBD1. Germline trimming cut 8 bases from V and 4 bases from J; bases unmatched to any gene: 13. Germline V gives CDR1 LNHDA, CDR2 SQIVND (reference sequence). This CDR3 is built from 15 residues. The CDR3 region is CASSITQGTGETQYF. In DNA form, the CDR3 reads TGTGCCAGTTCCATTACACAGGGGACCGGAGAGACCCAGTACTTC. Supplemented by reference TRBV19 and TRBJ2-5, the full variable domain reads DGGITQSPKYLFRKEGQNVTLSCEQNLNHDAMYWYRQDPGQGLRLIYYSQIVNDFQKGDIAEGYSVSREKKESFPLTVTSAQKNPTAFYLCASSITQGTGETQYFGPGTRLLVL.